The entry that follows covers one TCR beta chain sequence. V shed 1 base and J shed 8 bases, with 12 bases lying between them. The CDR3 runs to 14 residues. The germline CDR1 and CDR2 sequences are LNHDA and SQIVND (reference sequence). These data originate in a study of blood T cell repertoires in COVID-19. The data were produced by immunoSEQ multiplex PCR, yet TCRdb's version contains in-frame clones alone and is incomplete. This table has about 190,000 clones, approximately 84% appearing once. The chain combines TRBV19 with TRBJ1-5; a possible D gene is TRBD1 (6 bases). The source material was PBMCs or T cells enriched from blood (not recorded which). This TCR came from a woman under 40 who had recovered from COVID-19. CDR3 in amino acids: CASSIGGLLEPQHF. As DNA, the CDR3 is TGTGCCAGTAGTATAGGGGGGCTCCTTGAGCCCCAGCATTTT.